The sequence of this T cell receptor beta chain was determined in a study of blood T cells in healthy people across ages. Study-level findings and limits: Naive CD4+ cell counts and diversity both ran higher in long-lived than in aged donors.

A J-beta primer mix and a sample-barcoded 5' primer were used in a second PCR of roughly 6 to 12 cycles. Each CDR3 protein is one row after TCRdb ran MiXCR on the 5' RACE reads. The sample includes fewer than 650,000 distinct CDR3 sequences, about 29% seen only once; the top ten take about 3.9%. The V end lost 0 bases, the J end lost 6 bases, and 14 bases lay between the germline ends. CDR3 length equals 16 residues. As regards this clonotype: The antigen is undetermined.

A further study also used this sample, focusing on T cells of mothers and their children.

Input material: blood. The clonotype originates from a boy between 2 and 15 years old in good health. The V call is TRBV12-3 or TRBV12-4, the J call TRBJ2-2; possibly TRBD2 for D (6 bases). The CDR3 nucleotides are TGTGCCAGCAGTTTAGCGGAGGGTTTGGGCCCCGGGGAGCTGTTTTTT. It codes for CASSLAEGLGPGELFF.